What follows are 5 T cell receptor beta chains derived from one specimen sequenced in a study of blood T cell repertoires in COVID-19. Sequenced by immunoSEQ multiplex PCR; TCRdb stores in-frame clones only, minus some. The top ten hold around 3% of the sample, which has about 160,000 clones, over 70% seen once. Sequencing used peripheral blood. The receptor source for this set is a man between 65 and 79 years old with acute or convalescent COVID-19.

This clone was counted only a few times. V is TRBV19 and J is TRBJ1-1; no definite D call. V dropped 3 bases and J dropped 2 bases, with 7 bases sitting between them. CDR3 length: 13 amino acids. CDR1 LNHDA and CDR2 SQIVND come from the germline V gene (reference sequence). The CDR3 DNA sequence: TGTGCCAGTAGTATTCTAGGCAACACTGAAGCTTTCTTT. Translated, it gives CASSILGNTEAFF.

The chain links TRBV16 to TRBJ1-1; D ambiguous. This CDR3 contains 16 residues. V lost 0 bases, J lost 6 bases, and 17 bases lay in between. CDR1 KGHSY and CDR2 FQNENV come from the germline V gene. The chain's CDR3 is CASSQSRTRNYAEAFF. The CDR3 DNA reads TGTGCCAGCAGCCAATCGCGAACGCGGAATTATGCTGAAGCTTTCTTT.

The V call is TRBV2, the J call TRBJ2-3; a possible D gene is TRBD1 (5 bases). This CDR3 is built from 15 residues. Per the germline V gene, CDR1 is SNHLY and CDR2 is FYNNEI. Trimming pared 3 bases from V and 0 bases from J, leaving 10 bases between. The CDR3 here is CASSEAGRSTDTQYF. As DNA, the CDR3 is TGTGCCAGCAGTGAGGCAGGGCGGAGCACAGATACGCAGTATTTT.

The V call is TRBV9, the J call TRBJ2-3; 10 bases align to TRBD2. Germline values: CDR1 SGDLS, CDR2 YYNGEE. J was trimmed by 4 bases and V by 4 bases; bases with no gene match: 6. The CDR3 loop spans 15 amino acids. The CDR3 sequence is CASSQPSGGADTQYF. In DNA, the CDR3 is TGTGCCAGCAGCCAACCTAGCGGGGGTGCAGATACGCAGTATTTT.

The count of this clone is one. V usage is TRBV7-9 and J usage is TRBJ2-1; TRBD1 might be the D (6 bases). The V end was cut by 1 base, the J end by 15 bases, with 16 bases between. The germline V gene has CDR1 SEHNR and CDR2 FQNEAQ (reference sequence). CDR3 size: 13 residues. The CDR3 is CASSLGLGGATFF. Written as DNA, the CDR3 is TGTGCCAGCAGCTTAGGGTTAGGGGGAGCCACGTTCTTC.